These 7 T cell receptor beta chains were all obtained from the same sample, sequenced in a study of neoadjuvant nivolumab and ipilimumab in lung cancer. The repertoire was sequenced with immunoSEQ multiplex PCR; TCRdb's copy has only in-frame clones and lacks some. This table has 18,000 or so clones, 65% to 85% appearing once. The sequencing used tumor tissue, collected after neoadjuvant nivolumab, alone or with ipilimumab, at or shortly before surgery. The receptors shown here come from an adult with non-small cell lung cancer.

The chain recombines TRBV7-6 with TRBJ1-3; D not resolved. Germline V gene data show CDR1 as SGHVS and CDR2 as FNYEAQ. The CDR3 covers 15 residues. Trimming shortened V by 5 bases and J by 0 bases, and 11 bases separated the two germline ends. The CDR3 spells CASSATRNSGNTIYF. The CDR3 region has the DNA TGTGCCAGCAGCGCAACAAGGAACTCTGGAAACACCATATATTTT. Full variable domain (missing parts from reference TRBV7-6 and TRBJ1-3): GAGVSQSPRYKVTKRGQDVALRCDPISGHVSLYWYRQALGQGPEFLTYFNYEAQQDKSGLPNDRFSAERPEGSISTLTIQRTEQRDSAMYRCASSATRNSGNTIYFGEGSWLTVV.

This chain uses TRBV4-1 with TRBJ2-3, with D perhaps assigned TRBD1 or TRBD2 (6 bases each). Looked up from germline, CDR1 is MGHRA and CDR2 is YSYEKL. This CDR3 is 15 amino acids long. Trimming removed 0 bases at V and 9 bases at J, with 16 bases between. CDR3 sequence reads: CASSQDQTQGRTQYF. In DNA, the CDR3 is TGCGCCAGCAGCCAAGACCAGACCCAGGGGAGGACGCAGTATTTT.

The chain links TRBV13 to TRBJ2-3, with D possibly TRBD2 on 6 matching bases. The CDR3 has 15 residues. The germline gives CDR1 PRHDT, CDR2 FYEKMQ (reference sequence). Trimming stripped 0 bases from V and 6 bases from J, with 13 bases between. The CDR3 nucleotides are TGTGCCAGCAGCTTAGGCGGAGTCCGGGGGGATACGCAGTATTTT. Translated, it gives CASSLGGVRGDTQYF.

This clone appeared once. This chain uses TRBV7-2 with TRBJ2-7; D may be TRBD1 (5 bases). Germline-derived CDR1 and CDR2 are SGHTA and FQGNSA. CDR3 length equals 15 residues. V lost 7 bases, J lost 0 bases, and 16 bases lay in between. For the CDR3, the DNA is TGTGCCAGCACCCCAGAAGGGGATAGCTCCTACGAGCAGTACTTC. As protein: CASTPEGDSSYEQYF.

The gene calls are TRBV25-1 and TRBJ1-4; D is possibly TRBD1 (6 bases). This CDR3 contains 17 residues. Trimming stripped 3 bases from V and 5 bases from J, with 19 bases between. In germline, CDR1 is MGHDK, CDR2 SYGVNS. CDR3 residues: CASSEGSGARKNEKLFF. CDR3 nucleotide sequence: TGTGCCAGCAGTGAGGGATCAGGGGCGAGGAAGAATGAAAAACTGTTTTTT.

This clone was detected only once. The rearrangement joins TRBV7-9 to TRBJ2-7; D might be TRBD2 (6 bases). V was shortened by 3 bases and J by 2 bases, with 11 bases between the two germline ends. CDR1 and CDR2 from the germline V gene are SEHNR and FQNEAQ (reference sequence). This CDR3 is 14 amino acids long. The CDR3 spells CASSLGGVTYEQYF. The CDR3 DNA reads TGTGCCAGCAGCTTGGGCGGGGTGACCTACGAGCAGTACTTC.

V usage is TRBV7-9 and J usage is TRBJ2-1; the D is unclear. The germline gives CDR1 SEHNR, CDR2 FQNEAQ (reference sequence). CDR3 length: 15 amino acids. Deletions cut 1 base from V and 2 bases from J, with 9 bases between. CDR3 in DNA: TGTGCCAGCAGCTTAGGGGTAGGGCCCTACAATGAGCAGTTCTTC. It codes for CASSLGVGPYNEQFF.